This TCR beta chain is from a study of blood T cells in healthy people across ages. This clonotype appeared a few times. Its antigen is undetermined. Every participating donor contributed about 10 milliliters of peripheral blood through a draw. Extraction of total RNA produced a minimum of 5 micrograms from each sample. Through a sample-barcoded 5' primer and a J-beta primer mix, a second PCR was run for roughly 6 to 12 cycles. Sequencing recovered at least 3 million CDR3-containing paired-end reads from each sample. TCRdb called the 5' RACE reads again in MiXCR, with one record for every CDR3 protein. The repertoire includes hundreds of thousands of distinct CDR3 sequences, around 41% of them detected once, and 25% to 35% sits in the top ten. Study results and limitations: In older individuals, TCR beta diversity per million T cells was lower, falling roughly linearly with age.

The sequencing sample was made of blood. The receptor's source is a man older than 75 in good health.

DNA of the CDR3: TGCAGCGCTGGACATCGATATGGCTACACCTTC. It translates to CSAGHRYGYTF. V and J are TRBV29-1 and TRBJ1-2; D possibly corresponds to TRBD1 (5 bases). The germline gives CDR1 SQVTM, CDR2 ANQGSEA. The CDR3 is 11 residues long. V was cut by 7 bases and J by 5 bases, with 11 bases left in between. The complete variable domain, with remaining parts taken from reference TRBV29-1 and TRBJ1-2, reads SAVISQKPSRDICQRGTSLTIQCQVDSQVTMMFWYRQQPGQSLTLIATANQGSEATYESGFVIDKFPISRPNLTFSTLTVSNMSPEDSSIYLCSAGHRYGYTFGSGTRLTVV.